Following are 22 T cell receptor beta chains from one sample sequenced in a study of early T cells in non-severe SARS-CoV-2 infection. TCRdb redid the calling of the 5' RACE reads with MiXCR, one entry per CDR3 protein. In the table there are tens of thousands of distinct CDR3 sequences, roughly an eighth of which are singletons. Material for sequencing was whole blood. The receptors stem from an adult who was a healthcare worker with PCR-confirmed SARS-CoV-2 infection or an uninfected control (not recorded which).

This clonotype came up a few times. The chain links TRBV7-2 to TRBJ2-7, with D maybe TRBD1 (6 bases). Trimming removed 1 base at V and 7 bases at J, with 20 bases between. The CDR3 consists of 16 residues. From germline, CDR1 is SGHTA and CDR2 FQGNSA. The CDR3 spells CASSLGGLRGSKEQYF. The CDR3 nucleotides read TGTGCCAGCAGCTTAGGTGGATTGAGGGGGAGTAAGGAGCAGTACTTC.

At least ten counts were recorded for this clonotype. The genes are TRBV5-1 and TRBJ2-4; D unresolved. The CDR3 is 14 residues long. Germline CDR1 and CDR2: SGHRS and YFSETQ. V was clipped by 0 bases and J by 1 base, with 5 bases between them. CDR3 bases: TGCGCCAGCAGCTTGGGAGGTGCCAAAAACATTCAGTACTTC. Amino acid sequence: CASSLGGAKNIQYF.

This clonotype occurred many times. V and J are TRBV6-5 and TRBJ2-1; 10 bases are shared with TRBD1. CDR1 is MNHEY, CDR2 SVGAGI, per germline. V was clipped by 6 bases and J by 6 bases; unmatched bases: 5. CDR3 length equals 14 residues. Here the CDR3 reads CASRGDRGANEQFF. The CDR3 DNA is TGTGCCAGCAGGGGGGACAGGGGAGCCAATGAGCAGTTCTTC.

The V gene is TRBV24-1, the J gene TRBJ2-2; D not resolved. Germline lookup yields CDR1 KGHDR and CDR2 SFDVKD. CDR3 length: 13 amino acids. V dropped 5 bases and J dropped 5 bases, with 8 bases sitting between them. The CDR3 sequence is CATSAIKTGELFF. CDR3 sequence (DNA): TGTGCCACCAGTGCTATCAAAACCGGGGAGCTGTTTTTT.

The chain joins TRBV9 to TRBJ2-3, with 9 bases aligning to TRBD2. V lost 6 bases to trimming and J lost 6 bases; unmatched junction nucleotides: 17. Germline lookup yields CDR1 SGDLS and CDR2 YYNGEE. The CDR3 consists of 17 residues. The CDR3, as DNA: TGTGCCAGCAATTCCCCTCCAGCGGGAGGCTCGTTGGATACGCAGTATTTT. It codes for CASNSPPAGGSLDTQYF.

This clonotype has only a few counts. The chain employs TRBV4-1 and TRBJ1-5, with no clear D. Germline V lookup: CDR1 MGHRA, CDR2 YSYEKL. This CDR3 spans 15 amino acids. V was cut by 3 bases and J by 2 bases, with 11 bases left in between. The CDR3 loop reads CASSQGQGGNQPQHF. CDR3 coding DNA: TGCGCCAGCAGCCAGGGTCAAGGAGGCAATCAGCCCCAGCATTTT.

The sample holds a few counts of this clonotype. The V call is TRBV3-1, the J call TRBJ1-5; 7 nucleotides align to TRBD1. V lost 2 bases and J lost 1; bases outside the gene matches: 2. Germline V lookup: CDR1 LGHDT, CDR2 YNNKEL (reference sequence). The CDR3 sequence is 15 residues long. This CDR3 is CASSQQQGSNQPQHF. For the CDR3, the DNA is TGTGCCAGCAGCCAACAACAGGGGAGCAATCAGCCCCAGCATTTT.

This clonotype was picked up a small number of times. This chain joins TRBV30 and TRBJ1-1; TRBD1 is a possible D gene (6 bases). V shed 3 bases and J shed 5 bases, with 13 bases lying between them. The length of the CDR3 is 13 residues. Germline V gene lookup returns CDR1 GTSNPN and CDR2 SVGIG (reference sequence). CDR3: CAWSQGGTTEAFF. The CDR3 DNA reads as TGTGCCTGGAGCCAAGGGGGGACGACTGAAGCTTTCTTT.

The J gene is TRBJ2-7, the V gene TRBV6-5; 16 bases map to TRBD2. V shed 5 bases and J 0 bases; nucleotides not matched to a gene: 4. CDR3 length equals 17 residues. Germline lookup yields CDR1 MNHEY and CDR2 SVGAGI. The CDR3 here is CASSLGLAGGNSYEQYF. The DNA of the CDR3 is TGTGCCAGCAGTCTGGGACTAGCGGGAGGGAACTCCTACGAGCAGTACTTC.

This clonotype showed up many times. CDR3 bases: TGCGCCAGCAGCCAAGGAGGGTTCTACGAGCAGTACTTC. As protein: CASSQGGFYEQYF. The rearrangement joins TRBV4-1 to TRBJ2-7, with a possible D match to TRBD2 (5 bases). Between the trimmed V and J ends, which lost 1 base and 3 bases, there was a span of 7 bases. The CDR3 spans 13 residues. The germline V gene has CDR1 MGHRA and CDR2 YSYEKL.

This sequence joins TRBV11-2 and TRBJ2-3; D gene uncertain. The V and J ends lost 6 bases and 2 bases respectively, with 6 bases between them. CDR3 size: 12 residues. CDR1 is SGHAT and CDR2 is FQNNGV in the germline V gene. In nucleotides, the CDR3 is TGTGCCAGCAGTTCAGTCACAGATACGCAGTATTTT. It encodes CASSSVTDTQYF.

This clonotype was seen more than once but under ten times. The rearrangement joins TRBV27 to TRBJ2-7, with 9 bases aligning to TRBD1. The V and J ends lost 5 bases and 7 bases, in that order; junction bases with no gene match: 9. This CDR3 comprises 14 residues. Germline-derived CDR1 and CDR2 are MNHEY and SMNVEV (reference sequence). CDR3 sequence: CASSPGTGRLEQYF. The DNA of the CDR3 is TGTGCCAGCAGTCCCGGGACAGGGCGGCTTGAGCAGTACTTC.

This rearrangement joins TRBV7-8 to TRBJ2-3, with D hard to call. CDR1 is SGHVS, CDR2 FQNEAQ, per germline. This CDR3 spans 15 amino acids. Trimming took off 3 bases at V and 4 bases at J, with 14 bases between the two ends. The CDR3, as DNA: TGTGCCAGCAGCTTGGATTTAATGATTGCAGATACGCAGTATTTT. Residues: CASSLDLMIADTQYF.

V usage is TRBV6-5 and J usage is TRBJ1-2; 7 bases agree with TRBD1. Germline-derived CDR1 and CDR2 are MNHEY and SVGAGI. V gave up 11 bases and J gave up 7 bases; unmatched junction bases: 7. This CDR3 region has 11 residues. CDR3: CAAKTGFGYTF. CDR3 sequence (DNA): TGTGCCGCGAAGACAGGGTTTGGCTACACCTTC.

Note on this clonotype: A much larger clone is a single base away; this may be a read error. This chain links TRBV29-1 with TRBJ2-1; D possibly corresponds to TRBD2 (6 bases). V dropped 6 bases and J dropped 3 bases, with 15 bases sitting between them. This CDR3 comprises 14 residues. Germline V gene sequence: CDR1 SQVTM, CDR2 ANQGSEA. This CDR3 reads CSVVSGTYYNEQFF. The DNA of the CDR3 is TGCAGCGTGGTCTCGGGGACTTACTACAATGAGCAGTTCTTC.

This clonotype was counted only a few times. This rearrangement joins TRBV6-2 or TRBV6-3 to TRBJ2-7; 9 bases map to TRBD1. Germline CDR1 and CDR2: MNHEY and SVGEGT. Trimming at V came to 6 bases and at J to 2 bases, leaving 8 bases not matched to a gene. This CDR3 comprises 15 residues. CDR3 bases: TGTGCCAGCAGACTCTCCGGGACAGGGACCTACGAGCAGTACTTC. This translates into CASRLSGTGTYEQYF.

This chain links TRBV5-1 with TRBJ2-7; D uncertain. The germline V gene has CDR1 SGHRS and CDR2 YFSETQ. Deletions cut 0 bases from V and 2 bases from J, with 12 bases between. The CDR3 spans 15 residues. The CDR3 DNA sequence: TGCGCCAGCAGCTTGGAGGGCAGGCCAGCCTACGAGCAGTACTTC. As protein: CASSLEGRPAYEQYF.

This clonotype was observed a handful of times. This CDR3 reads CASNPGRAGGNEQFF. CDR3 nucleotides: TGTGCCAGCAACCCTGGGCGGGCTGGGGGCAATGAGCAGTTCTTC. This chain joins TRBV12-3 or TRBV12-4 and TRBJ2-1; either TRBD1 or TRBD2 may supply D (5 bases each). The CDR3 contains 15 residues. Trimming stripped 7 bases from V and 6 bases from J, with 19 bases between.

The chain carries TRBV3-1 and TRBJ2-3; 9 bases agree with TRBD2. Germline CDR1 and CDR2: LGHDT and YNNKEL (reference sequence). CDR3 length: 16 amino acids. Germline trimming cut 6 bases from V and 0 bases from J; bases unmatched to any gene: 7. The CDR3 here is CASSPLAGPSTDTQYF. The DNA for the CDR3 is TGTGCCAGCAGTCCTCTAGCGGGGCCTAGCACAGATACGCAGTATTTT.

This clonotype was found a few times. V is TRBV3-1 and J is TRBJ1-3; D unresolved. Germline assignment: CDR1 LGHDT and CDR2 YNNKEL (reference sequence). V lost 4 bases and J lost 2, with 12 bases in between. The CDR3 covers 15 residues. CDR3 amino acids: CASSPNLLTGNTIYF. The CDR3 DNA reads TGTGCCAGCAGCCCCAACCTCCTGACTGGAAACACCATATATTTT.

The chain carries TRBV9 and TRBJ2-7, with D possibly TRBD1 on 6 matching bases. Germline CDR1 reads SGDLS; CDR2 reads YYNGEE. The length of the CDR3 is 15 residues. Deletions cut 0 bases from V and 3 bases from J, with 13 bases between. Here the CDR3 reads CASSVASGALYEQYF. CDR3 DNA: TGTGCCAGCAGCGTAGCGTCAGGGGCCCTCTACGAGCAGTACTTC.

The V gene is TRBV19, the J gene TRBJ2-5, with 12 bases aligning to TRBD2. Unmatched junction bases numbered 8, after V lost 4 bases and J lost 5 bases. Germline V gene sequence: CDR1 LNHDA, CDR2 SQIVND (reference sequence). This CDR3 comprises 16 residues. CDR3 loop: CASSTASGRAMETQYF. CDR3 nucleotides: TGTGCCAGTAGTACAGCTAGCGGGAGGGCTATGGAGACCCAGTACTTC.